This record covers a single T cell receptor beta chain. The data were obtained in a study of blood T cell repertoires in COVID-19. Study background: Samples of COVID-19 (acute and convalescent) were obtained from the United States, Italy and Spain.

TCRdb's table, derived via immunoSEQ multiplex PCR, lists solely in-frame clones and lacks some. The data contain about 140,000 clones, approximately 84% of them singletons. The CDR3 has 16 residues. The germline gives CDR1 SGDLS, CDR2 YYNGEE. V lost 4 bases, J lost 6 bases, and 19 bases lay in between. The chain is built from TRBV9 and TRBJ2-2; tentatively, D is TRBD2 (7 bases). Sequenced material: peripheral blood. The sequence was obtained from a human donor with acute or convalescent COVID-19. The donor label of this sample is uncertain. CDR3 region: CASSPLGGGFPGELFF. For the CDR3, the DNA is TGTGCCAGCAGCCCCCTAGGGGGGGGATTTCCCGGGGAGCTGTTTTTT.